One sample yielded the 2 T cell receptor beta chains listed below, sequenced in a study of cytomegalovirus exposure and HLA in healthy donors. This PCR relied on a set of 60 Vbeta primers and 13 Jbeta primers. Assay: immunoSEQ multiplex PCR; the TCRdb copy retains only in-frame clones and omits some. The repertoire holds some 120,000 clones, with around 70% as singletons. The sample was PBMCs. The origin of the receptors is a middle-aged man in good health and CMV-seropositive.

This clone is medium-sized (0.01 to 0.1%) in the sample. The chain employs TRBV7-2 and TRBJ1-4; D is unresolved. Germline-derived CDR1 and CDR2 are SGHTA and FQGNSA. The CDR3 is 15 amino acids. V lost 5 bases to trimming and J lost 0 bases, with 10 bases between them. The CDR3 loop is CASSASGATNEKLFF. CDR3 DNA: TGTGCCAGCAGCGCTTCCGGTGCAACTAATGAAAAACTGTTTTTT.

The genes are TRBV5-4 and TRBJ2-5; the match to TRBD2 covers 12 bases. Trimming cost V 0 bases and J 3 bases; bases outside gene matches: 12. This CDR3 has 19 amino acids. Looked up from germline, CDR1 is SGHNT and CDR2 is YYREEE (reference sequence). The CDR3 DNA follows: TGTGCCAGCAGCTTGGGTCCGACTAGCGGGAGTTTTGGTGAAGAGACCCAGTACTTC. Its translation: CASSLGPTSGSFGEETQYF.